This TCR beta chain stems from a study of identical twins. Points from the study as a whole: Alpha sequences out of frame and shared by twins had excess low generation probability.

One entry per CDR3 protein, called by TCRdb with MiXCR from the 5' RACE reads. In the table there are around 220,000 distinct CDR3 sequences, about 11% of which are singletons. CDR3 length: 18 residues. Per the germline V gene, CDR1 is MNHEY and CDR2 is SVGEGT. V was pared by 0 bases and J by 5 bases, with 21 bases between. Concerning this clonotype itself: As yet, its antigen is unknown.

V gene TRBV6-2 or TRBV6-3 combines with J gene TRBJ2-3; maybe TRBD2 (6 bases). The receptor was derived from a man aged 50-59 years in good health. Specimen: memory T cells sorted from blood. CDR3 protein: CASSYSMVGGVDRDTQYF. The DNA of the CDR3 is TGTGCCAGCAGTTACTCAATGGTCGGGGGAGTAGATCGAGATACGCAGTATTTT.